This entry lists 9 T cell receptor beta chains sequenced from one sample in a study of shared T cell receptors in the human thymus (dated by TCRdb to the early 2020s). Library preparation was by the immunoSEQ multiplex PCR assay. In TCRdb, the immuneACCESS table is reduced to in-frame sequences with V and J assigned. These tables do not hold every clone; where another copy was compared, an unresolved V gene accounts for under half, and the others remain unexplained. The sample records 700,000 or so clones, over 75% of which are singletons. The ten largest clones capture roughly 0.01% of the sample. These data also formed part of another study, on human thymus T cells.

Sequenced material: thymocytes. The receptors here all came from a girl in the first two years of life with a congenital heart defect. Donor details come from another sample of the same person, matched by shared clones.

The V call is TRBV9, the J call TRBJ2-6, with a tentative D call TRBD2 (5 bases). The V gene lost 0 bases and the J gene lost 0 bases, with 7 bases spanning the gap. Germline-derived CDR1 and CDR2 are SGDLS and YYNGEE. This CDR3 spans 16 amino acids. The DNA of the CDR3 is TGTGCCAGCAGCGTAGATGGAGGCTCTGGGGCCAACGTCCTGACTTTC. Translation gives CASSVDGGSGANVLTF.

This rearrangement joins TRBV5-1 to TRBJ2-2, with a tentative D call TRBD1 (6 bases). The CDR3 has 17 residues. CDR1 and CDR2 (germline): SGHRS, YFSETQ. Trimming shortened V by 1 base and J by 0 bases, and 13 bases separated the two germline ends. CDR3 nucleotide sequence: TGCGCCAGCAGCTTGAGCAGGGGCTACCCGAACACCGGGGAGCTGTTTTTT. Its translation is CASSLSRGYPNTGELFF.

The chain has TRBV6-1 and TRBJ1-2; 9 bases are a match to TRBD1. The J segment lost 8 bases and the V segment lost 7 bases, leaving 14 bases of the junction unmatched. This CDR3 comprises 15 residues. Germline CDR1 is MNHNS and CDR2 is SASEGT. In nucleotides, the CDR3 is TGTGCCAGCAATCCCTTGGGACAGGGAGCGGGGGGCTACACCTTC. It codes for CASNPLGQGAGGYTF.

The rearrangement uses TRBV27 and TRBJ1-5, with 10 bases lining up with TRBD1. V shed 9 bases and J 7 bases; nucleotides not matched to a gene: 9. This CDR3 has 14 residues. Germline V CDR1 and CDR2: MNHEY, SMNVEV (reference sequence). DNA of the CDR3: TGTGCCAGTTGGGGACAGGGGCTTTCCCAGCCCCAGCATTTT. Encoded protein: CASWGQGLSQPQHF.

This clone has just a few counts. The V call is TRBV27, the J call TRBJ1-6; 8 bases line up with TRBD1. Germline-derived CDR1 and CDR2 are MNHEY and SMNVEV (reference sequence). The CDR3 length is 13 residues. Trimming at V came to 5 bases and at J to 10 bases, leaving 4 bases not matched to a gene. The CDR3 DNA reads as TGTGCCAGCAGTGGACAGGGAGAATCACCCCTCCACTTT. Encoded protein: CASSGQGESPLHF.

This clone has only a few counts. For the CDR3, the DNA is TGTGCCAGCAAGACCCCGGGGGTCCCGACGGACGAGCAGTACTTC. This encodes CASKTPGVPTDEQYF. This chain connects TRBV2 to TRBJ2-7, with a possible D match to TRBD2 (6 bases). This CDR3 has 15 residues. The V and J ends lost 7 bases and 5 bases respectively, with 21 bases between them. Germline CDR1 and CDR2: SNHLY and FYNNEI.

CDR3 in amino acids: CASPKGRDADTQYF. The CDR3 region has the DNA TGTGCCAGCCCCAAGGGCAGGGATGCAGATACGCAGTATTTT. The rearrangement uses TRBV7-9 and TRBJ2-3, with D possibly matching TRBD1 (5 bases). This CDR3 has 14 amino acids. V shed 8 bases and J shed 4 bases, with 16 bases lying between them. CDR1 and CDR2 from the germline V gene are SEHNR and FQNEAQ (reference sequence). Based on the CDR3 plus reference TRBV7-9 and TRBJ2-3, the full variable domain is DTGVSQNPRHKITKRGQNVTFRCDPISEHNRLYWYRQTLGQGPEFLTYFQNEAQLEKSRLLSDRFSAERPKGSFSTLEIQRTEQGDSAMYLCASPKGRDADTQYFGPGTRLTVL.

The chain has TRBV6-5 and TRBJ1-1; TRBD1 aligns across 9 bases. Germline V gene sequence: CDR1 MNHEY, CDR2 SVGAGI. J was trimmed by 5 bases and V by 2 bases; bases with no gene match: 6. The CDR3 contains 15 residues. The CDR3 coding sequence is TGTGCCAGCAGTTACCCGACAGGGGGGGTAACTGAAGCTTTCTTT. This encodes CASSYPTGGVTEAFF.

The CDR3 nucleotides read TGTGCCAGTAGTATAGAGGTCCTACGCGGGGGGTTCCAAGAGACCCAGTACTTC. Its translation: CASSIEVLRGGFQETQYF. The chain combines TRBV19 with TRBJ2-5; TRBD2 matches 8 bases. Per germline, CDR1 LNHDA and CDR2 SQIVND (reference sequence). The V gene end was trimmed by 0 bases and the J gene end by 1 base; junction bases not matched to a gene: 10. The CDR3 covers 18 residues.